Listed below are T cell receptor beta chains from one sample, sequenced in a study of intratumoral heterogeneity in liver cancer. TCRdb keeps only in-frame clones here, not all; method: immunoSEQ multiplex PCR. Among 21,000 or so clones listed, around 73% were seen once. Sample: tumor-adjacent normal tissue, taken before any cancer treatment. The source of these receptors is a woman between 65 and 79 years old with hepatocellular carcinoma. The CDR3 runs from the conserved cysteine through the conserved F or W. Fields, in order: clone size, J gene, D gene, V gene, CDR3 protein, CDR3 DNA. D genes are given only for firm matches. Expanded clones are given a class, and other clones once, few, many or no size at all.

few,TRBJ2-1,-,TRBV3-1/TRBV3-2,CASSQDWLANEQFF,TGTGCCAGCAGCCAAGATTGGCTAGCAAATGAGCAGTTCTTC
-,TRBJ2-1,-,TRBV19,CASSIDRVADEQFF,TGTGCCAGTAGTATAGATCGAGTAGCTGATGAGCAGTTCTTC
few,TRBJ2-1,-,TRBV25-1,CASSDPALLGGEQFF,TGTGCCAGCAGTGACCCCGCTCTCCTAGGGGGTGAGCAGTTCTTC
-,TRBJ2-7,TRBD1,TRBV11-1,CASSSGTGGSREQYF,TGTGCCAGCAGCTCCGGGACAGGGGGCTCTAGGGAGCAGTACTTC
few,TRBJ2-5,TRBD2,TRBV7-9,CASSLGTSGRVGGSETQYF,TGTGCCAGCAGCTTGGGGACTAGCGGGAGAGTAGGGGGATCAGAGACCCAGTACTTC
-,TRBJ1-2,TRBD1,TRBV28,CASSSLGGANYGYTF,TGTGCCAGCAGTTCGTTAGGGGGCGCGAACTATGGCTACACCTTC
-,TRBJ2-7,-,TRBV19,CASSFAPRRVKGDEQYF,TGTGCCAGTAGTTTCGCCCCTCGACGGGTAAAAGGGGACGAGCAGTACTTC
-,TRBJ2-7,-,TRBV6-6,CASSEGHGGYEQYF,TGTGCCAGCAGTGAGGGACATGGGGGTTACGAGCAGTACTTC
few,TRBJ1-5,-,TRBV5-5,CASSLDYSNQPQHF,TGTGCCAGCAGCCTAGACTATAGCAATCAGCCCCAGCATTTT
few,TRBJ2-1,TRBD2,TRBV23-1,CASSVAGGQGEQFF,TGCGCCAGCAGTGTAGCGGGAGGGCAGGGTGAGCAGTTCTTC
-,TRBJ2-6,TRBD1,TRBV3-1/TRBV3-2,CASNARDRGPGANVLTF,TGTGCCAGCAACGCCCGGGACAGGGGACCTGGGGCCAACGTCCTGACTTTC
-,TRBJ2-2,TRBD2,TRBV6-5,CASTEGLANTGELFF,TGTGCCAGCACCGAGGGACTAGCGAACACCGGGGAGCTGTTTTTT
-,TRBJ2-1,TRBD2,TRBV7-9,CASSDSGSGRGSNEQFF,TGTGCCAGCAGCGATAGCGGGAGCGGGAGGGGGAGCAATGAGCAGTTCTTC
-,TRBJ1-5,TRBD1,TRBV5-1,CASSLGQGEQPQHF,TGCGCCAGCAGCCTAGGACAGGGGGAGCAGCCCCAGCATTTT
once,TRBJ1-1,-,TRBV28,CAAPRWTHAFF,TGTGCCGCCCCTAGGTGGACTCACGCTTTCTTT
few,TRBJ1-2,TRBD1,TRBV3-1/TRBV3-2,CASSSPGQGHTF,TGTGCCAGCAGCTCCCCAGGACAGGGCCATACCTTC
-,TRBJ2-1,-,TRBV5-6,CASSLGVNEQFF,TGTGCCAGCAGCTTAGGTGTGAATGAGCAGTTCTTC